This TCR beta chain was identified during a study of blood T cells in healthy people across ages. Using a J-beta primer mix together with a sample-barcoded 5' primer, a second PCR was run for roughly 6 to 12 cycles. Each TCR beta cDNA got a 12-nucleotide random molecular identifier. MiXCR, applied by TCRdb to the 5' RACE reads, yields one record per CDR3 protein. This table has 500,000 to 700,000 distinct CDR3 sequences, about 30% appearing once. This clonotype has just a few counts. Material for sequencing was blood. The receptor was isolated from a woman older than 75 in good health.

CDR3 sequence: CSARDGTGVMGNQPQHF. DNA for the CDR3: TGCAGTGCTAGAGATGGTACGGGGGTTATGGGCAATCAGCCCCAGCATTTT. The chain has TRBV20-1 and TRBJ1-5; D possibly corresponds to TRBD1 (5 bases). The CDR3 runs 17 residues. Germline values: CDR1 DFQATT, CDR2 SNEGSKA (reference sequence). The V end was cut by 0 bases, the J end by 2 bases, with 17 bases between.